This TCR beta chain was identified in a study of T-cell reconstitution after alpha-beta-depleted transplantation in children. Study observations and caveats: There were some patients whose high TCRbeta diversity at day 60 came from surviving recipient T cells and thymic progenitors. The authors attributed T-cell counts and diversity one year after transplant mostly to newly produced T cells. Expanded graft clones, several hundred of them, were reportedly the source of alpha-beta T cells about two months after transplant.

Unique molecular identifiers were built into the TCRbeta library. MiXCR, applied by TCRdb to the PCR reads, yields one record per CDR3 protein. Of about 210,000 distinct CDR3 sequences listed, around a sixth were seen once; the top ten hold 43%. Germline-derived CDR1 and CDR2 are MNHEY and SVGEGT. This CDR3 has 15 amino acids. Trimming took 8 bases from V and 10 from J; bases not matched to a gene: 16. This clonotype has ten or more counts. The target antigen is unknown. The V call is TRBV6-2 or TRBV6-3, the J call TRBJ2-1, with 8 positions matching TRBD2. This TCR came from a male patient aged 2-15 years who had a stem cell transplant for acute lymphoblastic leukemia, so the T cells may come from the graft donor. The material was PBMCs, mostly from graft donor cells, obtained 360 days after TCRalphabeta/CD19-depleted stem cell transplant. The CDR3 bases are TGTGCCAGCTCGGGAGGGCATTTTCCAGATTTGGAGCAGTTCTTC. It encodes CASSGGHFPDLEQFF.